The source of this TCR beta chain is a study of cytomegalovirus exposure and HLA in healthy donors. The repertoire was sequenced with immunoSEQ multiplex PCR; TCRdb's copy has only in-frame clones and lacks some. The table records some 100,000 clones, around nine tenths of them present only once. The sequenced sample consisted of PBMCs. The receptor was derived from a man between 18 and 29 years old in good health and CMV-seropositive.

The CDR3 bases are TGCGCCAGCAGCCAAGATTTGGCGGGGGGGCGCCGTGGCTACACCTTC. Protein sequence: CASSQDLAGGRRGYTF. V usage is TRBV4-3 and J usage is TRBJ1-2, with D maybe TRBD1 (6 bases). The V and J ends lost 0 bases and 7 bases respectively, with 18 bases between them. The CDR3 extends over 16 amino acids. Germline CDR1 and CDR2: LGHNA and YSLEER.